The 8 T cell receptor beta chains presented below share a single source sample, sequenced in a study of blood T cell repertoires in COVID-19. Only in-frame clones appear in the TCRdb table, and some are missing; sequencing was by immunoSEQ multiplex PCR. Counted here are roughly 100,000 clones, roughly nine tenths occurring once; the ten biggest clones make up 15% to 20%. Material: peripheral blood. These receptors all come from a woman at least 80 years old in a cohort sampled during active COVID-19.

CDR3: CASSVGTSGQETQYF. In nucleotides, the CDR3 is TGTGCCAGCAGCGTCGGGACTAGCGGACAAGAGACCCAGTACTTC. The chain joins TRBV5-8 to TRBJ2-5; 11 bases line up with TRBD2. Germline V gene lookup returns CDR1 SGHTS and CDR2 YDEGEE. The CDR3 is 15 amino acids. With V trimmed by 4 bases and J by 2 bases, 4 bases remained unmatched.

The gene calls are TRBV5-1 and TRBJ2-5; no clear D. This CDR3 has 14 amino acids. V lost 0 bases and J 3 bases, leaving 9 bases between the germline ends. Germline loops: CDR1 SGHRS, CDR2 YFSETQ. The DNA of the CDR3 is TGCGCCAGCAGCTTGGCACTAATGAAAGAGACCCAGTACTTC. This sequence encodes CASSLALMKETQYF.

The chain couples TRBV5-4 to TRBJ1-3, with D hard to call. CDR1 is SGHNT, CDR2 YYREEE, per germline (reference sequence). This CDR3 spans 15 amino acids. Trimming removed 0 bases at V and 0 bases at J, with 7 bases between. The CDR3 reads CASSLDYFSGNTIYF. The CDR3 region has the DNA TGTGCCAGCAGCTTGGATTATTTCTCTGGAAACACCATATATTTT.

The genes are TRBV5-1 and TRBJ2-1; 10 nucleotides line up with TRBD2. V dropped 0 bases and J dropped 4; count of bases not matched to a gene: 4. CDR3 length: 16 residues. Germline V CDR1 and CDR2: SGHRS, YFSETQ. CDR3 sequence (DNA): TGCGCCAGCAGCTTGGAAGTTAGCGGGGGGTACAATGAGCAGTTCTTC. Its protein is CASSLEVSGGYNEQFF.

J is TRBJ1-5 and V is TRBV9; no clear D. CDR3 size: 13 residues. Germline CDR1 reads SGDLS; CDR2 reads YYNGEE. V lost 0 bases and J 4 bases, leaving 5 bases between the germline ends. CDR3 loop: CASSVGANQPQHF. CDR3 in DNA: TGTGCCAGCAGCGTAGGGGCGAATCAGCCCCAGCATTTT.

The genes are TRBV11-2 and TRBJ2-7; 7 positions agree with TRBD1. J gave up 6 bases and V 5 bases, and 7 bases lay outside the gene matches. Per germline, CDR1 SGHAT and CDR2 FQNNGV. The CDR3 contains 13 residues. The CDR3 region has the DNA TGTGCCAGCAGCGGTTACAGGGGAAGCGAGCAGTACTTC. Translated, it gives CASSGYRGSEQYF.

The rearrangement uses TRBV5-1 and TRBJ1-2; 7 nucleotides line up with TRBD1. The CDR3 is 13 amino acids. V was pared by 0 bases and J by 8 bases, with 4 bases of the junction left unmatched. CDR1 and CDR2 (germline): SGHRS, YFSETQ. The CDR3 region has the DNA TGCGCCAGCAGCTTGGGACAGGGCACCGGCTACACCTTC. It translates to CASSLGQGTGYTF. Drawing the rest from reference TRBV5-1 and TRBJ1-2, the complete variable domain is KAGVTQTPRYLIKTRGQQVTLSCSPISGHRSVSWYQQTPGQGLQFLFEYFSETQRNKGNFPGRFSGRQFSNSRSEMNVSTLELGDSALYLCASSLGQGTGYTFGSGTRLTVV.

This clone appeared a single time. Other DNA sequences from this sample encode an identical CDR3 as well. The chain carries TRBV5-1 and TRBJ2-7, with 10 bases identical to TRBD2. The V and J ends lost 0 bases and 1 base, in that order; junction bases with no gene match: 4. Germline V gene data show CDR1 as SGHRS and CDR2 as YFSETQ. The CDR3 length is 16 residues. In DNA form, the CDR3 reads TGCGCCAGCAGCTTGGCTAGCGGGGGAAGTTCCTACGAGCAGTACTTC. Encoded protein: CASSLASGGSSYEQYF.